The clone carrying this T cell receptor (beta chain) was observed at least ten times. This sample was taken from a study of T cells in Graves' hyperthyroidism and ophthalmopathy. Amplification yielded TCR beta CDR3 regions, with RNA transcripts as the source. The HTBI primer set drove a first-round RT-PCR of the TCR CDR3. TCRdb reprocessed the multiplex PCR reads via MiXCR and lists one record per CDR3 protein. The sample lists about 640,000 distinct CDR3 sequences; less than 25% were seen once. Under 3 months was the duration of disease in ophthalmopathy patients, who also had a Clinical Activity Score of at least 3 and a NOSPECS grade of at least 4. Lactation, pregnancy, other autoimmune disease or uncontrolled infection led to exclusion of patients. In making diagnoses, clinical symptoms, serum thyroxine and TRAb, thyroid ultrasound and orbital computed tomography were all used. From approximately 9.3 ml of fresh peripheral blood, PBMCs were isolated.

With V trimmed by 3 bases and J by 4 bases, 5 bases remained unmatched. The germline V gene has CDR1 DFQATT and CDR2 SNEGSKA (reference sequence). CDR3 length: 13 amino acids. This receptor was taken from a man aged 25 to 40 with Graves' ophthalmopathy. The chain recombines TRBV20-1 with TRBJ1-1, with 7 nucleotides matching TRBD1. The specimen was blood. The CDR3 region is CSASRQGGTEAFF. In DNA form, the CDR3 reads TGCAGTGCTAGTCGACAGGGAGGCACTGAAGCTTTCTTT.